This section outlines one TCR beta chain sequence together with its context. Germline loops: CDR1 GTSNPN, CDR2 SVGIG (reference sequence). The trim removed 0 bases at V and 2 bases at J, leaving 7 bases unmatched. The CDR3 covers 16 residues. The sample originates from a study of blood T cell repertoires in COVID-19. TCRdb keeps only in-frame clones here, not all; method: immunoSEQ multiplex PCR. The table lists 60,000 to 85,000 clones, 75% to 90% of them singletons, with roughly 5% in the top ten. V is TRBV30 and J is TRBJ2-4; TRBD2 matches at 7 bases. The sequence derives from a woman aged 45-60 years with active COVID-19. The sequenced sample was peripheral blood. Here the CDR3 reads CAWSVLSGRTKNIQYF. CDR3 nucleotide sequence: TGTGCCTGGAGTGTTCTGTCCGGGAGGACCAAAAACATTCAGTACTTC.